The text below deals with one T cell receptor beta chain. There is no known antigen for this receptor. The sample holds no much larger clone one base away, and base qualities are not on file. Taken from cysteine to phenylalanine, the CDR3 has 13 residues. CDR3 DNA only is kept here, 39 bases in frame from base 1. The germline V gene (reference sequence) sets CDR1 to LNHDA and CDR2 to SQIVND. The V and J ends are trimmed by 0 bases and 5 bases, leaving 5 bases between them. The method was the immunoSEQ multiplex PCR assay. TCR beta CDR3 sequencing was performed on DNA from the cultured, isolated CD4+ T cells. The source study handled its data this way. The analysis removed non-productive TCR sequences, trimmed reads to the CDR3 region, and retained only CDR3s that were 7 or more amino acids long. The MANAFEST web app was used to identify antigen-specific clonotypes by comparing expansion in peptide wells with expansion in reference cultures. Positive clones required FDR<0.05 expansion versus reference and all other wells, odds ratio above 5, and frequency above 0.1% in two replicate wells. A clonotype was called cross-reactive if it was significantly expanded both in SARS-CoV-2 spike wells and in at least one common cold coronavirus spike condition. Levenshtein distance calculated with the stringdist R package was used to assess CDR3 similarity, and unrooted trees were constructed with ape in R 3.6.1. Imported from immuneACCESS, the table was reduced by TCRdb to in-frame sequences with V and J called. These copies leave out some clones; in studies compared against another copy, an unresolved V gene accounts for under half, and the cause of the remainder is not known. D and trimming were read from the DNA, whereas the V and J calls and clone size are those reported in that table. The sample contains about 76,000 clones, about 74% of them found a single time. The ten largest clonotypes hold about 2% of the sample.

The data derive from a study of vaccination effects on CD4 cells after COVID-19 (dated 2022 in TCRdb). Study-wide context: The ViraFEST assay stimulated PBMC with viral peptide pools and then used TCR sequencing to identify antigen-specific CD4+ T cell clonotypes by expansion. Two doses of either the BNT162b2 or the mRNA-1273 mRNA SARS-CoV-2 vaccine were administered to participants. Each well held 2 million to 2.5 million PBMC cultured in IMDM containing around 5% human AB serum, roughly 9.6 IU/ml IL-2 and gentamicin, along with around 11 ug/ml peptides. SARS-CoV-2 spike-specific CD4+ TCR repertoires were compared before and after mRNA vaccination in COVID-19 convalescent patients and in infection-naive vaccine recipients. A total of 10 COVID-19 convalescent patients and 4 SARS-CoV-2-naive healthy vaccine recipients were included in the full study. Cultures from other donors in the study were sequenced with the Oncomine TCR Beta short-read assay on an Illumina iSeq 100.

Broader findings and caveats from the paper: In healthy vaccine recipients, vaccine-induced clones were almost all SARS-CoV-2 mono-reactive, with only 1 of 255 being cross-reactive with common cold coronaviruses. At late post-vaccination timepoints, both infection-induced and vaccine-induced clones showed marked clonal contraction, consistent with waning T cell responses. The study was limited by a small number of convalescent patients and lacked early post-infection timepoints.

After around eleven days of culture, CD4+ T cells were isolated with the EasySep CD4+ T cell isolation kit. The absence of prior SARS-CoV-2 infection in healthy vaccine recipients was confirmed by negative nucleocapsid antibodies before and after vaccination. On days 3 and 7, half of the culture medium was replaced with fresh IL-2-containing medium. Each peptide stimulation condition was cultured in triplicate wells unless otherwise noted. Using Ficoll-Paque Plus gradient centrifugation, PBMC were separated from whole blood and then either used fresh or cryopreserved at -140C. The QIAamp micro DNA kit was used to extract genomic DNA from the cultured CD4+ T cells.

The TCR originated in a human donor who received a COVID-19 vaccine. The chain joins TRBV19 to TRBJ1-5; the D gene is possibly TRBD1, with 5 bases matching. Material: CD4+ T cells from PBMCs cultured without peptide, obtained before COVID-19 vaccination. The CDR3 here reads CASSIEGDQPQHF. In nucleotide form, the sequence is TGTGCCAGTAGTATAGAAGGGGATCAGCCCCAGCATTTT.